This T cell receptor (beta chain) was recorded in a study of memory CD4+ T cells and cytomegalovirus serostatus. At the level of the study: Of the healthy Belgian adults, 9 were CMV seropositive and approximately 24 seronegative. General study findings and limits: Repertoires predicted CMV serostatus with median bootstrapped AUC of about 0.96.

The method was immunoSEQ multiplex PCR; TCRdb's version includes in-frame clones alone and lacks a portion of them. The sample consists of 30,000 to 40,000 clones, around 76% of them appearing once. Note on this clone: Its antigen is still unknown.

The sort gate was single viable CD3+CD4+CD8-CD45RO+ cells for memory CD4+ T cells. CMV serostatus came from serum IgG against pp150, pp28, p38, p52. Total CD4+ T cells were enriched by CD4 positive selection. Germline V gene data show CDR1 as SEHNR and CDR2 as FQNEAQ (reference sequence). The ends were cut back, 1 base at V and 5 bases at J, with 6 bases in the middle. This CDR3 region has 13 residues. The clonotype comes from an adult in good health and CMV-seronegative. Some clones in this sample may be carry-over from other donors' samples. The chain has TRBV7-9 and TRBJ1-5, with no clear D. The specimen was memory CD4+ T cells from blood. The CDR3 nucleotides are TGTGCCAGCAGCTTAGAAGGGTATCAGCCCCAGCATTTT. Protein: CASSLEGYQPQHF. Together with reference TRBV7-9 and TRBJ1-5, the CDR3 gives the full variable domain: DTGVSQNPRHKITKRGQNVTFRCDPISEHNRLYWYRQTLGQGPEFLTYFQNEAQLEKSRLLSDRFSAERPKGSFSTLEIQRTEQGDSAMYLCASSLEGYQPQHFGDGTRLSIL.